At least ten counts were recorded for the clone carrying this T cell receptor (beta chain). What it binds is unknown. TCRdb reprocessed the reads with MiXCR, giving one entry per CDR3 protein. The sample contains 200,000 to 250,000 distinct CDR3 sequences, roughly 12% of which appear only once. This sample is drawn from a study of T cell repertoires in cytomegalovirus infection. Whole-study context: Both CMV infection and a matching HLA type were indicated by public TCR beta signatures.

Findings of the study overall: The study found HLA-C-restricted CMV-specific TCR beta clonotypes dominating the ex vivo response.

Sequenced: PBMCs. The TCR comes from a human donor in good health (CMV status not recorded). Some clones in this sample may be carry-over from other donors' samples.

The CDR3 reads CASSLGGRVNTEAFF. Written as DNA, the CDR3 is TGTGCCAGCAGCTTAGGGGGAAGGGTGAACACTGAAGCTTTCTTT. The rearrangement joins TRBV7-8 to TRBJ1-1; D gene ambiguous. The germline gives CDR1 SGHVS, CDR2 FQNEAQ. The V end lost 1 base, the J end lost 0 bases, and 9 bases lay between the germline ends. The CDR3 length is 15 residues.